This record looks at one T cell receptor (beta chain) sequence and its context. Its specificity is not known. Some clones are missing from TCRdb's copy, which holds only in-frame ones; the method was immunoSEQ multiplex PCR. The table lists just over 50,000 clones, approximately 80% of them singletons. Patients' cancers were locally advanced or metastatic urothelial carcinomas. The data belong to a study of PD-L1 blockade in urothelial cancer. Study-level results: Where pretreatment blood TCR clonality fell below the median, better survival was predicted.

Sequenced material: PBMCs, taken around atezolizumab (anti-PD-L1) treatment. This receptor was taken from a man aged 65 to 85 with urothelial cancer.

The CDR3 spells CASSPQPGLAGLYEQYF. As DNA, the CDR3 is TGTGCCAGTAGTCCCCAACCTGGACTAGCGGGGCTCTACGAGCAGTACTTC. This rearrangement joins TRBV19 to TRBJ2-7; TRBD2 aligns across 12 bases. The germline CDR1 and CDR2 sequences are LNHDA and SQIVND (reference sequence). J was trimmed by 3 bases and V by 5 bases; bases with no gene match: 11. The CDR3 has 17 amino acids.